The rows below give T cell receptor beta chains drawn from one sample of a study of cytomegalovirus exposure and HLA in healthy donors. TCRdb's table, derived via immunoSEQ multiplex PCR, lists solely in-frame clones and lacks some. Among 40,000 to 55,000 clones listed, over 60% were seen once. The sample was PBMCs. The receptor set was obtained from a woman in her twenties or thirties in good health and CMV-seronegative. Both conserved end residues are part of each CDR3. Fields, in order: V gene, J gene, clone size, D gene, CDR3 protein, CDR3 DNA. D genes are given only for firm matches. For some rows the clone size is stated as once, few or many, or as a class when expanded; others skip it.

v_gene: TRBV4-1
j_gene: TRBJ2-1
abundance: .
d_gene: TRBD2
CDR3aa: CASSQVDGVGGSSGNEQFF
CDR3nt: TGCGCCAGCAGCCAAGTAGACGGAGTAGGCGGGAGTTCAGGCAATGAGCAGTTCTTC

v_gene: TRBV5-6
j_gene: TRBJ1-2
abundance: .
d_gene: TRBD1
CDR3aa: CASTHADRGSGYTF
CDR3nt: TGTGCCAGCACCCACGCGGACAGGGGAAGTGGCTACACCTTC

v_gene: TRBV9
j_gene: TRBJ2-1
abundance: .
d_gene: TRBD2
CDR3aa: CASSTSGTSVGEQFF
CDR3nt: TGTGCCAGCAGCACCTCCGGGACTAGCGTCGGTGAGCAGTTCTTC

v_gene: TRBV15
j_gene: TRBJ2-2
abundance: .
d_gene: .
CDR3aa: CATSRAGAGTGELFF
CDR3nt: TGTGCCACCAGCAGAGCAGGGGCGGGCACCGGGGAGCTGTTTTTT

v_gene: TRBV7-2
j_gene: TRBJ2-7
abundance: .
d_gene: TRBD2
CDR3aa: CASSLVAGLYYEQYF
CDR3nt: TGTGCCAGCAGCCTAGTAGCGGGGTTGTACTACGAGCAGTACTTC

v_gene: TRBV4-2
j_gene: TRBJ1-2
abundance: .
d_gene: TRBD1
CDR3aa: CASSSEGTVSLGGYTF
CDR3nt: TGTGCCAGCAGCTCAGAGGGGACAGTCTCCCTGGGTGGCTACACCTTC

v_gene: TRBV2
j_gene: TRBJ2-7
abundance: few
d_gene: .
CDR3aa: CASGPDGAYEQYF
CDR3nt: TGTGCCAGCGGCCCCGACGGAGCCTACGAGCAGTACTTC

v_gene: TRBV28
j_gene: TRBJ1-4
abundance: .
d_gene: .
CDR3aa: CASSSPRGATNEKLFF
CDR3nt: TGTGCCAGCAGTTCCCCCCGGGGGGCGACTAATGAAAAACTGTTTTTT

v_gene: TRBV2
j_gene: TRBJ1-1
abundance: few
d_gene: TRBD1
CDR3aa: CASSVDRVNTEAFF
CDR3nt: TGTGCCAGCAGTGTCGACAGGGTGAACACTGAAGCTTTCTTT

v_gene: TRBV23-1
j_gene: TRBJ1-2
abundance: few
d_gene: TRBD1
CDR3aa: CASRTGDGYTF
CDR3nt: TGCGCCAGCAGGACAGGGGATGGCTACACCTTC

v_gene: TRBV7-6
j_gene: TRBJ1-5
abundance: .
d_gene: .
CDR3aa: CASSSSPGRDQPQHF
CDR3nt: TGTGCCAGCAGCTCTAGTCCGGGAAGGGATCAGCCCCAGCATTTT

v_gene: TRBV30
j_gene: TRBJ1-4
abundance: .
d_gene: .
CDR3aa: CAWSVGATNEKLFF
CDR3nt: TGTGCCTGGAGTGTAGGGGCAACTAATGAAAAACTGTTTTTT

v_gene: TRBV6-1
j_gene: TRBJ2-1
abundance: .
d_gene: .
CDR3aa: CASSHGTPGNEQFF
CDR3nt: TGTGCCAGCAGCCACGGGACTCCGGGGAATGAGCAGTTCTTC

v_gene: TRBV23-1
j_gene: TRBJ2-4
abundance: .
d_gene: .
CDR3aa: CASSKRGNPDKNIQYF
CDR3nt: TGCGCCAGCAGTAAAAGGGGTAATCCGGACAAAAACATTCAGTACTTC

v_gene: TRBV4-2
j_gene: TRBJ1-2
abundance: .
d_gene: .
CDR3aa: CASRYDTSGGYTF
CDR3nt: TGTGCCAGCAGATACGACACCTCCGGCGGCTACACCTTC

v_gene: TRBV19
j_gene: TRBJ1-1
abundance: .
d_gene: .
CDR3aa: CASSYGQVNTEAFF
CDR3nt: TGTGCCAGTAGTTATGGGCAGGTGAACACTGAAGCTTTCTTT

v_gene: TRBV6-5
j_gene: TRBJ1-2
abundance: .
d_gene: TRBD1
CDR3aa: CASSYSWGTGNGYTF
CDR3nt: TGTGCCAGCAGTTACTCCTGGGGGACAGGGAATGGCTACACCTTC

v_gene: TRBV2
j_gene: TRBJ1-5
abundance: .
d_gene: .
CDR3aa: CASRQGDQPQHF
CDR3nt: TGTGCCAGCAGGCAGGGTGATCAGCCCCAGCATTTT

v_gene: TRBV5-6
j_gene: TRBJ1-2
abundance: .
d_gene: .
CDR3aa: CASSLARAGHYGYTF
CDR3nt: TGTGCCAGCAGCTTGGCCAGGGCAGGGCACTATGGCTACACCTTC

v_gene: TRBV29-1
j_gene: TRBJ2-3
abundance: .
d_gene: TRBD2
CDR3aa: CSVGPSGGADTQYF
CDR3nt: TGCAGCGTTGGCCCCAGCGGGGGGGCGGATACGCAGTATTTT

v_gene: TRBV6-5
j_gene: TRBJ2-3
abundance: .
d_gene: TRBD2
CDR3aa: CASRYTFSGPDTQYF
CDR3nt: TGTGCCAGCAGATACACCTTTAGCGGGCCAGATACGCAGTATTTT

v_gene: TRBV5-4
j_gene: TRBJ2-5
abundance: few
d_gene: .
CDR3aa: CASSSTRDGETQYF
CDR3nt: TGTGCCAGCAGTTCGACTAGGGACGGAGAGACCCAGTACTTC

v_gene: TRBV29-1
j_gene: TRBJ2-5
abundance: .
d_gene: .
CDR3aa: CSVQGLPGKSGETQYF
CDR3nt: TGCAGCGTCCAGGGCCTCCCCGGTAAGAGTGGTGAGACCCAGTACTTC

v_gene: TRBV9
j_gene: TRBJ2-4
abundance: .
d_gene: TRBD1
CDR3aa: CASSVGGQGGLTAKNIQYF
CDR3nt: TGTGCCAGCAGCGTAGGAGGACAGGGGGGATTAACAGCCAAAAACATTCAGTACTTC

v_gene: TRBV14
j_gene: TRBJ2-1
abundance: .
d_gene: TRBD2
CDR3aa: CASSQGLAGALGNEQFF
CDR3nt: TGTGCCAGCAGCCAAGGTCTAGCGGGAGCCCTCGGCAATGAGCAGTTCTTC

v_gene: TRBV13
j_gene: TRBJ1-2
abundance: .
d_gene: TRBD1
CDR3aa: CASSHGDRNYGYTF
CDR3nt: TGTGCCAGCAGCCACGGGGACAGAAACTATGGCTACACCTTC

v_gene: TRBV5-1
j_gene: TRBJ2-3
abundance: .
d_gene: .
CDR3aa: CASTSLEGTDTQYF
CDR3nt: TGCGCCAGCACGTCCCTTGAGGGCACAGATACGCAGTATTTT